This T cell receptor (beta chain) was identified in a study of cytomegalovirus exposure and HLA in healthy donors. The germline CDR1 and CDR2 sequences are SQVTM and ANQGSEA. The germline V and J ends were trimmed by 3 bases and 2 bases, with 10 bases remaining between them. There are 13 residues in the CDR3. General study results and limits: There were about 160 TCR beta chains listed as cytomegalovirus-associated. In terms of immune exposure information, only CMV serostatus was available.

As to this clone: Its antigen remains unknown.

PCR involved 60 Vbeta and 13 Jbeta primers. Assay: immunoSEQ multiplex PCR; the TCRdb copy retains only in-frame clones and omits some. The sample data list 200,000 to 250,000 clones. The sample comprised PBMCs. The sequence came from a woman in her thirties in good health and CMV-seropositive. This chain links TRBV29-1 with TRBJ2-5; D perhaps matches TRBD1 (5 bases). CDR3 residues: CSVEQGTQETQYF. CDR3 coding DNA: TGCAGCGTTGAGCAGGGAACTCAAGAGACCCAGTACTTC.